The rows below give T cell receptor beta chains drawn from one sample of a study of T cells in Graves' hyperthyroidism and ophthalmopathy. TCRdb called the multiplex PCR reads again in MiXCR, with one record for every CDR3 protein. The table has more than 650,000 distinct CDR3 sequences, roughly 15% seen once; the top ten hold about a tenth. Material for sequencing was blood. The receptors originated from a young woman with Graves' hyperthyroidism. Both conserved end residues are part of each CDR3. A D gene is named only where the DNA matches it firmly. Part of the rows lack a size; the others show once, few, many or a class for expanded clones.

d_gene: -; j_gene: TRBJ1-2; v_gene: TRBV6-1; abundance: many; CDR3aa: CASSSSRLANYGYTF; CDR3nt: TGTGCCAGCAGTTCGTCACGGTTAGCTAACTATGGCTACACCTTC
d_gene: TRBD1; j_gene: TRBJ2-2; v_gene: TRBV11-3; abundance: many; CDR3aa: CASRHRGNTGELFF; CDR3nt: TGTGCCAGCAGGCACAGGGGCAACACCGGGGAGCTGTTTTTT
d_gene: -; j_gene: TRBJ2-2; v_gene: TRBV30; abundance: -; CDR3aa: CAWLSLAETNIGELFF; CDR3nt: TGTGCCTGGCTCTCTTTAGCTGAGACGAACATCGGGGAGCTGTTTTTT
d_gene: TRBD1; j_gene: TRBJ1-6; v_gene: TRBV5-1; abundance: -; CDR3aa: CASSLVWDRGYSPLHF; CDR3nt: TGCGCCAGCAGCTTGGTGTGGGACAGGGGGTATTCACCCCTCCACTTT
d_gene: TRBD1; j_gene: TRBJ2-1; v_gene: TRBV14; abundance: few; CDR3aa: CASSQRGTGGIGEQFF; CDR3nt: TGTGCCAGCAGCCAAAGGGGGACAGGGGGTATAGGAGAGCAGTTCTTC
d_gene: -; j_gene: TRBJ2-1; v_gene: TRBV7-2; abundance: many; CDR3aa: CASSSRQVYNEQFF; CDR3nt: TGTGCCAGCAGCAGCAGACAGGTCTACAATGAGCAGTTCTTC
d_gene: -; j_gene: TRBJ2-3; v_gene: TRBV6-1; abundance: few; CDR3aa: CASSAGPSRPTDTQYF; CDR3nt: TGTGCCAGCAGTGCCGGGCCCTCCCGCCCCACAGATACGCAGTATTTT
d_gene: -; j_gene: TRBJ2-3; v_gene: TRBV20-1; abundance: few; CDR3aa: CSARGHTDTQYF; CDR3nt: TGCAGTGCTAGAGGGCACACAGATACGCAGTATTTT
d_gene: -; j_gene: TRBJ2-5; v_gene: TRBV28; abundance: many; CDR3aa: CASSLSRGTETQYF; CDR3nt: TGTGCCAGCAGTCTTAGTCGGGGGACAGAGACCCAGTACTTC
d_gene: -; j_gene: TRBJ2-5; v_gene: TRBV20-1; abundance: many; CDR3aa: CSAHPLGRETQYF; CDR3nt: TGCAGTGCCCACCCACTAGGCCGCGAGACCCAGTACTTC
d_gene: -; j_gene: TRBJ2-7; v_gene: TRBV28; abundance: -; CDR3aa: CASSLSGEWLREQYF; CDR3nt: TGTGCCAGCAGTTTATCGGGAGAGTGGCTACGGGAGCAGTACTTC
d_gene: -; j_gene: TRBJ2-4; v_gene: TRBV19; abundance: few; CDR3aa: CASSIPGQQNIQYF; CDR3nt: TGTGCCAGTAGTATCCCAGGGCAGCAAAACATTCAGTACTTC
d_gene: TRBD1; j_gene: TRBJ1-1; v_gene: TRBV28; abundance: -; CDR3aa: CASRGGDRVNTEAFF; CDR3nt: TGTGCCAGCAGGGGGGGGGACAGGGTGAACACTGAAGCTTTCTTT
d_gene: TRBD2; j_gene: TRBJ2-3; v_gene: TRBV12-3/TRBV12-4; abundance: -; CDR3aa: CASRNRLLAGGGDTQYF; CDR3nt: TGTGCCAGCAGGAACCGCCTACTAGCGGGAGGGGGGGATACGCAGTATTTT
d_gene: TRBD1; j_gene: TRBJ1-2; v_gene: TRBV24-1; abundance: few; CDR3aa: CATSDHARDRRRGNYGYTF; CDR3nt: TGTGCCACCAGTGACCACGCCCGGGACAGGCGCCGAGGAAACTATGGCTACACCTTC
d_gene: -; j_gene: TRBJ1-5; v_gene: TRBV2; abundance: -; CDR3aa: CASSQVAGLPQHF; CDR3nt: TGTGCCAGCAGTCAGGTGGCGGGGCTGCCCCAGCATTTT
d_gene: -; j_gene: TRBJ2-7; v_gene: TRBV7-8; abundance: many; CDR3aa: CASSGPRGGSGYEQYF; CDR3nt: TGTGCCAGCAGCGGCCCCAGGGGCGGGAGCGGGTACGAGCAGTACTTC
d_gene: -; j_gene: TRBJ2-1; v_gene: TRBV18; abundance: many; CDR3aa: CASSPGPWRNEQFF; CDR3nt: TGTGCCAGCTCACCTGGTCCGTGGAGGAATGAGCAGTTCTTC
d_gene: -; j_gene: TRBJ2-1; v_gene: TRBV2; abundance: many; CDR3aa: CASGVRTGHNEQFF; CDR3nt: TGTGCCAGCGGAGTGAGAACGGGCCACAATGAGCAGTTCTTC
d_gene: -; j_gene: TRBJ2-5; v_gene: TRBV5-6; abundance: once; CDR3aa: CASSLEFVQETQYF; CDR3nt: TGTGCCAGCAGCTTGGAATTTGTTCAAGAGACCCAGTACTTC
d_gene: -; j_gene: TRBJ1-5; v_gene: TRBV20-1; abundance: -; CDR3aa: CSASLSSGFNQPQHF; CDR3nt: TGCAGTGCGTCCCTTTCGTCGGGGTTCAATCAGCCCCAGCATTTT
d_gene: TRBD1; j_gene: TRBJ1-1; v_gene: TRBV5-8; abundance: many; CDR3aa: CASSLGQGATEAFF; CDR3nt: TGTGCCAGCAGCTTAGGACAGGGTGCGACTGAAGCTTTCTTT
d_gene: TRBD2; j_gene: TRBJ2-7; v_gene: TRBV11-1; abundance: many; CDR3aa: CASSPFREGEQYF; CDR3nt: TGTGCCAGCAGCCCATTCAGGGAGGGCGAGCAGTACTTC
d_gene: -; j_gene: TRBJ2-7; v_gene: TRBV18; abundance: -; CDR3aa: CASSPGSSCEQYF; CDR3nt: TGTGCCAGCTCACCAGGGTCTTCCTGCGAGCAGTACTTC
d_gene: -; j_gene: TRBJ1-3; v_gene: TRBV15; abundance: few; CDR3aa: CATSRVSSGNTIYF; CDR3nt: TGTGCCACCAGCAGAGTTAGCTCTGGAAACACCATATATTTT
d_gene: TRBD2; j_gene: TRBJ2-3; v_gene: TRBV20-1; abundance: -; CDR3aa: CSAPGGRGGTDTQYF; CDR3nt: TGCAGTGCTCCCGGGGGACGGGGGGGCACAGATACGCAGTATTTT
d_gene: -; j_gene: TRBJ2-7; v_gene: TRBV18; abundance: few; CDR3aa: CASSPGNRPSYEQYF; CDR3nt: TGTGCCAGCTCACCAGGGAATCGGCCATCCTACGAGCAGTACTTC
d_gene: TRBD2; j_gene: TRBJ2-5; v_gene: TRBV28; abundance: many; CDR3aa: CASSVGLKETQYF; CDR3nt: TGTGCCAGCAGTGTGGGACTAAAAGAGACCCAGTACTTC
d_gene: -; j_gene: TRBJ2-1; v_gene: TRBV6-5; abundance: -; CDR3aa: CASSYLPNGMSYEQFF; CDR3nt: TGTGCCAGCAGTTACCTCCCCAACGGGATGAGTTATGAGCAGTTCTTC
d_gene: -; j_gene: TRBJ1-5; v_gene: TRBV6-2/TRBV6-3; abundance: many; CDR3aa: CASSYSYMISEARNQPQHF; CDR3nt: TGTGCCAGCAGTTACAGCTATATGATTAGTGAGGCTAGGAATCAGCCCCAGCATTTT
d_gene: -; j_gene: TRBJ2-1; v_gene: TRBV5-1; abundance: few; CDR3aa: CASSLGIVGYNEQFF; CDR3nt: TGCGCCAGCAGCTTGGGAATAGTGGGTTACAATGAGCAGTTCTTC
d_gene: -; j_gene: TRBJ2-1; v_gene: TRBV9; abundance: -; CDR3aa: CASEPGGGLGQDEQFF; CDR3nt: TGTGCCAGCGAACCAGGGGGGGGGCTAGGGCAAGATGAGCAGTTCTTC
d_gene: -; j_gene: TRBJ1-1; v_gene: TRBV7-9; abundance: -; CDR3aa: CASSSLGGNTEAFF; CDR3nt: TGTGCCAGCAGCTCTCTGGGGGGGAACACTGAAGCTTTCTTT
d_gene: TRBD2; j_gene: TRBJ2-1; v_gene: TRBV28; abundance: -; CDR3aa: CASSSSGRDSSYNEQFF; CDR3nt: TGTGCCAGCAGCTCTAGCGGGAGGGATAGCTCCTACAATGAGCAGTTCTTC
d_gene: TRBD2; j_gene: TRBJ2-1; v_gene: TRBV20-1; abundance: few; CDR3aa: CSASRTSGKGNGQFF; CDR3nt: TGCAGTGCTAGCCGGACTAGCGGGAAGGGCAATGGGCAGTTCTTC
d_gene: -; j_gene: TRBJ1-2; v_gene: TRBV10-3; abundance: few; CDR3aa: CAGRPHHKAGYTF; CDR3nt: TGTGCCGGCCGCCCGCACCACAAGGCGGGCTACACCTTC
d_gene: TRBD1; j_gene: TRBJ2-5; v_gene: TRBV18; abundance: few; CDR3aa: CASSPPINRGRETQYF; CDR3nt: TGTGCCAGCTCACCACCAATCAACAGGGGGCGAGAGACCCAGTACTTC
d_gene: -; j_gene: TRBJ2-1; v_gene: TRBV7-2; abundance: many; CDR3aa: CASSSAGSQRDNEQFF; CDR3nt: TGTGCCAGCAGTTCCGCCGGGTCCCAGAGGGACAATGAGCAGTTCTTC
d_gene: TRBD1; j_gene: TRBJ2-7; v_gene: TRBV5-6; abundance: many; CDR3aa: CASSMTGGVYEQYF; CDR3nt: TGTGCCAGCAGCATGACAGGGGGCGTCTACGAGCAGTACTTC
d_gene: TRBD1; j_gene: TRBJ1-1; v_gene: TRBV19; abundance: -; CDR3aa: CASSGGLVEAFF; CDR3nt: TGTGCCAGTTCAGGGGGCTTAGTTGAAGCTTTCTTT